This TCR beta chain comes out of a study of molecular identifiers for immune sequencing clone quantification. Findings and limits, study-wide: Over 99% of CMV-specific effector molecules, but under 1% of naive ones, were in clones above 20 copies.

Each CDR3 protein gets one entry after TCRdb re-called the PCR reads with MiXCR. The sample holds about 32,000 distinct CDR3 sequences, approximately 20% seen once. Trimming pared 4 bases from V and 1 base from J, leaving 27 bases between. Germline CDR1 SGHTA, CDR2 FQGNSA. The CDR3 has 20 residues. This clonotype was seen many times. Its target is unknown. V is TRBV7-2 and J is TRBJ2-3; D might be TRBD1 (6 bases). Sequencing used naive CD8+ T cells from blood, with Jurkat cell RNA spiked in. The subset: FACS-sorted CD8+CD4-CCR7+CD45RA+ naive T cells. The receptor was isolated from a human donor in good health. Some libraries in this study had Jurkat cell RNA spiked in. The CDR3 DNA reads TGTGCCAGCAGCTCACATCTCCGGGACACTGAAATAATACGCACAGATACGCAGTATTTT. Protein: CASSSHLRDTEIIRTDTQYF.